These 9 T cell receptor beta chains came from one sample sequenced in a study of tumor and adjacent non-tumor tissue in lung cancer. This sample's RNA came from whole unsorted tissue. Distant lung tissue was collected more than 3 cm away from the tumor edge. The library came from three nested PCR rounds adapted from ARM-PCR protocols. From the multiplex PCR reads, TCRdb called clonotypes with MiXCR, one entry per CDR3 protein. The sample includes fewer than 75,000 distinct CDR3 sequences, roughly 77% of them seen just once. Source material: distant non-tumor lung tissue. Every receptor here comes from a man aged 55 to 70 with non-small cell lung cancer.

This clonotype came up once. At one end, the junction sequence differs from germline, possibly due to a read error. The CDR3 region has the DNA TGTACCAGCAGCGCGTCTAGCGACTCCTACAAGCAGTACTTC. Its translation is CTSSASSDSYKQYF. The chain is built from TRBV11-2 and TRBJ2-7; D perhaps matches TRBD2 (6 bases). Germline-derived CDR1 and CDR2 are SGHAT and FQNNGV. There are 14 residues in the CDR3.

As concerns this clonotype: A junction end diverges from the germline sequence, so it may reflect a read error. The V and J genes are TRBV6-1 and TRBJ2-1, with 10 bases aligning to TRBD2. The CDR3 length is 16 residues. Germline V lookup: CDR1 MNHNS, CDR2 SASEGT. Here the CDR3 reads CASSADSGRIYDERFF. The CDR3 DNA sequence: TGTGCCAGCAGTGCAGATAGCGGGAGGATCTACGATGAGCGGTTCTTC.

Turning to this clonotype: One end of the junction is discordant with germline, which a read error may explain. The V call is TRBV28, the J call TRBJ1-1; D gene uncertain. There are 13 residues in the CDR3. Germline CDR1 reads MDHEN; CDR2 reads SYDVKM. In nucleotides, the CDR3 is TGTGCCACCAGTTTACCGGAGAACACTGAAGCTTCCTTT. Its protein product is CATSLPENTEASF.

A remark on this clonotype: At one boundary the junction diverges from the germline segment, which might be a read error. J is TRBJ2-7 and V is TRBV6-6; D not resolved. Germline V gene lookup returns CDR1 MNHNY and CDR2 SVGAGI (reference sequence). There are 14 residues in the CDR3. CDR3 DNA sequence: TGTGTCAGCAATTCCAGTCCGAAAGGTTACGAGCAGTACTTC. Protein sequence: CVSNSSPKGYEQYF.

The gene calls are TRBV28 and TRBJ1-1; a weak D match, TRBD1 (5 bases). Germline CDR1 reads MDHEN; CDR2 reads SYDVKM. This CDR3 is 15 amino acids long. Trimming took 9 bases from V and 1 from J, leaving 18 bases between them. This chain's CDR3 is CARRTLQERNTEAFF. The CDR3 DNA is TGTGCCAGAAGGACCCTACAGGAACGGAACACTGAAGCTTTCTTT.

On this clonotype itself: Relative to the germline gene, one junction end is altered; a read error may explain this. V is TRBV28 and J is TRBJ1-4; D not resolved. The germline CDR1 and CDR2 sequences are MDHEN and SYDVKM. This CDR3 has 11 amino acids. The CDR3 here is CASGVTEKLFF. The CDR3 DNA reads TGCGCCAGCGGTGTCACGGAAAAACTGTTTTTT.

The chain employs TRBV11-2 and TRBJ2-2, with TRBD2 matching 7 bases. The CDR3 contains 16 residues. Looked up from germline, CDR1 is SGHAT and CDR2 is FQNNGV. V was clipped by 7 bases and J by 3 bases; unmatched bases: 11. The CDR3 loop reads CASIMGRTSHTGELFF. CDR3 coding DNA: TGTGCCAGCATTATGGGGAGGACTAGTCACACCGGGGAGCTGTTTTTT.

Details on this clonotype: At one end, the junction sequence differs from germline, possibly due to a read error. J is TRBJ2-3 and V is TRBV5-5, with D possibly TRBD2 on 6 matching bases. The CDR3 length is 15 residues. Germline CDR1 SGHKS, CDR2 YYEKEE (reference sequence). The CDR3 nucleotides read TGTGCCAGTAGCCGGCGGGGAGAGCGGCCAGATAAGCAGTTTTTT. Translated: CASSRRGERPDKQFF.

The table lists this clonotype with many counts. One junction end does not reproduce the germline sequence, and a read error may be involved. The genes are TRBV7-2 and TRBJ2-5; weak D call: TRBD1 (6 bases). The germline CDR1 and CDR2 sequences are SGHTA and FQGNSA. This CDR3 is built from 15 residues. CDR3 region: CASRLGRGRVETQYF. The CDR3 DNA reads TGTGCCAGCAGGTTAGGCAGGGGCAGAGTGGAGACCCAGTACTTC.